Shown below are 29 T cell receptor beta chains from a single sample sequenced in a study of long-term antiretroviral therapy in people with HIV. Survey level was the resolution at which the v3.0 immunoSEQ assay ran. Profiled with immunoSEQ multiplex PCR; TCRdb holds only in-frame clones, not every one. Here the sample spans more than 20,000 clones, about 88% being singletons. The sample consisted of unsorted PBMCs, taken 1.9 years after starting antiretroviral therapy. These TCRs come from a woman in her thirties with HIV.

The rearrangement uses TRBV11-2 and TRBJ1-1; D is unclear. From germline, CDR1 is SGHAT and CDR2 FQNNGV. The CDR3 spans 14 residues. V was clipped by 2 bases and J by 0 bases, with 7 bases between them. The CDR3 region has the DNA TGTGCCAGCAGCTTATTACAGTTGAACACTGAAGCTTTCTTT. As protein: CASSLLQLNTEAFF.

The rearrangement links TRBV5-1 to TRBJ1-1, with D possibly matching TRBD1 (5 bases). Germline CDR1 is SGHRS and CDR2 is YFSETQ. Deletions cut 5 bases from V and 1 base from J, with 6 bases between. CDR3 length: 12 amino acids. CDR3 sequence: CASSGGNTEAFF. CDR3 nucleotide sequence: TGCGCCAGCAGTGGGGGGAACACTGAAGCTTTCTTT.

The chain has TRBV7-9 and TRBJ1-1; no definite D call. CDR3 size: 10 residues. Germline lookup yields CDR1 SEHNR and CDR2 FQNEAQ (reference sequence). V was trimmed by 3 bases and J by 10 bases, leaving 6 bases between them. The CDR3 region has the DNA TGTGCCAGCAGCTTTCAGGTAGCTTTCTTT. This sequence encodes CASSFQVAFF.

The chain employs TRBV25-1 and TRBJ1-1; no definite D call. V was trimmed by 5 bases and J by 2 bases, leaving 12 bases between them. The CDR3 sequence is 14 residues long. Germline CDR1 and CDR2: MGHDK and SYGVNS. In DNA, the CDR3 is TGTGCCAGCAGTCCCTGGGGTTATAACACTGAAGCTTTCTTT. Its protein product is CASSPWGYNTEAFF.

The count of this clone is one. This sequence joins TRBV5-1 and TRBJ1-4; 8 bases map to TRBD1. The CDR3 is 16 amino acids. V dropped 2 bases and J dropped 9; count of bases not matched to a gene: 12. Per the germline V gene, CDR1 is SGHRS and CDR2 is YFSETQ. The DNA for the CDR3 is TGCGCCAGCAGCTTAGATATTGGACAGGGTAGAAAAAAACTGTTTTTT. The encoded protein is CASSLDIGQGRKKLFF.

The chain carries TRBV7-9 and TRBJ2-3; D may be TRBD2 (5 bases). This CDR3 is 15 amino acids long. Per the germline V gene, CDR1 is SEHNR and CDR2 is FQNEAQ (reference sequence). Trimming stripped 5 bases from V and 2 bases from J, with 14 bases between. The CDR3 DNA is TGTGCCAGCAGCCTGCCGGGATCTAACACAGATACGCAGTATTTT. Its protein product is CASSLPGSNTDTQYF.

V usage is TRBV18 and J usage is TRBJ2-1; possibly TRBD2 for D (5 bases). The V end lost 4 bases, the J end lost 2 bases, and 6 bases lay between the germline ends. The CDR3 sequence is 13 residues long. From germline, CDR1 is KGHSH and CDR2 LQKENI. The CDR3 sequence is CASSLEAYNEQFF. CDR3 in DNA: TGTGCCAGCTCACTGGAGGCCTACAATGAGCAGTTCTTC.

The rearrangement links TRBV6-1 to TRBJ1-4; D is uncertain. The CDR3 length is 15 residues. The germline V and J ends were trimmed by 4 bases and 4 bases, with 13 bases remaining between them. Germline CDR1 reads MNHNS; CDR2 reads SASEGT. The CDR3 region has the DNA TGTGCCAGCAGTGTTCTCGGCGGATTTAATGAAAAACTGTTTTTT. Translated: CASSVLGGFNEKLFF.

The chain joins TRBV7-9 to TRBJ1-4; possibly TRBD1 for D (6 bases). V shed 5 bases and J shed 7 bases, with 14 bases lying between them. The V gene's germline CDR1 is SEHNR and CDR2 FQNEAQ (reference sequence). The CDR3 contains 14 residues. CDR3 DNA sequence: TGTGCCAGCAGCCAGTGGGGGGGCACTGAAAAACTGTTTTTT. It is translated as CASSQWGGTEKLFF.

Only one count was recorded for this clone. The genes are TRBV11-1 and TRBJ2-7; weak D call: TRBD1 (5 bases). V was clipped by 4 bases and J by 0 bases, with 7 bases between them. CDR1 is SGHAT, CDR2 FQDESV, per germline (reference sequence). The CDR3 has 13 amino acids. CDR3 loop: CASSSQASYEQYV. In nucleotides, the CDR3 is TGTGCCAGCAGCTCACAGGCCTCCTACGAGCAGTACGTC.

The rearrangement uses TRBV5-1 and TRBJ1-2; no firm D call. Trimming stripped 0 bases from V and 4 bases from J, with 10 bases between. The germline CDR1 and CDR2 sequences are SGHRS and YFSETQ. The CDR3 is made up of 14 amino acids. The CDR3 DNA sequence: TGCGCCAGCAGCTTGGAGTCAATGGGCTATGGCTACACCTTC. Translating it yields CASSLESMGYGYTF.

The chain is built from TRBV30 and TRBJ2-4; D assignment may be TRBD1 or TRBD2 (5 bases each). CDR3 length equals 12 residues. Trimming stripped 5 bases from V and 5 bases from J, with 10 bases between. Looked up from germline, CDR1 is GTSNPN and CDR2 is SVGIG (reference sequence). The CDR3 DNA follows: TGTGCCTGGTCTCGGGACCAAAACATTCAGTACTTC. It is translated as CAWSRDQNIQYF.

The table lists this clone with a count of one. The chain recombines TRBV25-1 with TRBJ2-5; D may be TRBD2 (7 bases). From germline, CDR1 is MGHDK and CDR2 SYGVNS. The CDR3 runs to 14 residues. The ends were cut back, 4 bases at V and 5 bases at J, with 14 bases in the middle. The CDR3 loop reads CASSGGGGAETQYF. CDR3 nucleotide sequence: TGTGCCAGCAGTGGGGGAGGGGGGGCGGAGACCCAGTACTTC.

This clone was observed a handful of times. The J gene is TRBJ2-5, the V gene TRBV6-1; D perhaps matches TRBD1 (6 bases). The CDR3 runs 14 residues. Germline V gene lookup returns CDR1 MNHNS and CDR2 SASEGT. Trimming pared 1 base from V and 2 bases from J, leaving 8 bases between. CDR3: CASSEGTVQETQYF. In DNA, the CDR3 is TGTGCCAGCAGTGAAGGGACAGTACAAGAGACCCAGTACTTC.

The count of this clone is one. The V and J genes are TRBV5-8 and TRBJ1-1, with D unresolved. The CDR3 contains 12 residues. Trimming removed 1 base at V and 7 bases at J, with 8 bases between. Looked up from germline, CDR1 is SGHTS and CDR2 is YDEGEE. The CDR3 DNA reads as TGTGCCAGCAGCTTGTCTTCGTTTGAAGCTTTCTTT. The encoded protein is CASSLSSFEAFF.

The chain links TRBV5-5 to TRBJ2-5; D not resolved. Germline lookup yields CDR1 SGHKS and CDR2 YYEKEE (reference sequence). This CDR3 is built from 14 residues. The V and J ends lost 3 bases and 2 bases respectively, with 11 bases between them. The DNA of the CDR3 is TGTGCCAGCAGCTGGTCAATACAGCAAGAGACCCAGTACTTC. Translated: CASSWSIQQETQYF.

A few counts support this clone. The genes are TRBV5-6 and TRBJ1-1; 9 nucleotides match TRBD1. The CDR3 contains 13 residues. Germline assignment: CDR1 SGHDT and CDR2 YYEEEE. V shed 4 bases, J shed 8 bases, and the junction held 6 bases outside the gene matches. This CDR3 is CASSHRDRVEAFF. CDR3 nucleotide sequence: TGTGCCAGCAGCCACCGGGACAGGGTGGAAGCTTTCTTT.

The rearrangement links TRBV6-5 to TRBJ2-2; maybe TRBD1 (6 bases). V shed 9 bases and J shed 6 bases, with 8 bases lying between them. Germline loops: CDR1 MNHEY, CDR2 SVGAGI. This CDR3 comprises 11 residues. The CDR3 region is CASQGSGELFF. CDR3 nucleotides: TGTGCCAGTCAGGGGTCCGGGGAGCTGTTTTTT.

The chain carries TRBV10-2 and TRBJ2-1; 10 bases line up with TRBD2. Germline V CDR1 and CDR2: WSHSY, SAAADI. The junction had 10 bases not matched to a gene; V was cut back by 5 bases and J by 6 bases. The CDR3 contains 16 residues. CDR3 bases: TGCGCCAGCAGTTCGATAGAGAGACTAGCGGGCAATGAGCAGTTCTTC. This sequence encodes CASSSIERLAGNEQFF.

The V and J genes are TRBV5-4 and TRBJ1-1; D ambiguous. V lost 4 bases to trimming and J lost 4 bases, with 14 bases between them. Per the germline V gene, CDR1 is SGHNT and CDR2 is YYREEE (reference sequence). This CDR3 has 14 residues. The CDR3 reads CASSPAFGSTEAFF. The DNA for the CDR3 is TGTGCCAGCAGCCCAGCGTTCGGGAGCACTGAAGCTTTCTTT.

V and J are TRBV11-2 and TRBJ1-1, with a tentative D call TRBD1 (6 bases). CDR1 and CDR2 from the germline V gene are SGHAT and FQNNGV. Between the trimmed V and J ends, which lost 5 bases and 0 bases, there was a span of 10 bases. This CDR3 is built from 14 residues. CDR3 protein: CASSRDRLNTEAFF. The CDR3 bases are TGTGCCAGCAGCCGCGACAGGTTGAACACTGAAGCTTTCTTT.

This chain links TRBV10-3 with TRBJ1-6, with a tentative D call TRBD1 (5 bases). CDR1 is ENHRY and CDR2 is SYGVKD in the germline V gene. The ends were cut back, 2 bases at V and 6 bases at J, with 14 bases in the middle. The CDR3 is 16 residues long. CDR3 residues: CAISERSQGGNSPLHF. For the CDR3, the DNA is TGTGCCATCAGTGAGCGTAGTCAGGGCGGTAATTCACCCCTCCACTTT.

The genes are TRBV5-1 and TRBJ1-2; 11 bases match TRBD1. Germline V gene data show CDR1 as SGHRS and CDR2 as YFSETQ. The CDR3 covers 18 residues. V shed 4 bases and J 0 bases; nucleotides not matched to a gene: 11. CDR3 region: CASSASGQGARANYGYTF. CDR3 coding DNA: TGCGCCAGCAGCGCGAGCGGACAGGGGGCAAGAGCTAACTATGGCTACACCTTC.

The rearrangement uses TRBV2 and TRBJ2-5, with D possibly matching TRBD1 (6 bases). Germline V gives CDR1 SNHLY, CDR2 FYNNEI. This CDR3 is 13 amino acids long. V lost 8 bases and J lost 1, with 11 bases in between. Here the CDR3 reads CASRAGAQETQYF. CDR3 bases: TGTGCCAGCCGAGCAGGGGCCCAAGAGACCCAGTACTTC. The full variable domain, in which reference TRBV2 and TRBJ2-5 provide the parts outside the CDR3, is EPEVTQTPSHQVTQMGQEVILRCVPISNHLYFYWYRQILGQKVEFLVSFYNNEISEKSEIFDDQFSVERPDGSNFTLKIRSTKLEDSAMYFCASRAGAQETQYFGPGTRLLVL.

The chain links TRBV5-6 to TRBJ1-2; D is unclear. CDR1 and CDR2 (germline): SGHDT, YYEEEE. Trimming removed 0 bases from V and 7 bases from J, with 10 bases in between. The CDR3 consists of 13 residues. The CDR3 is CASSLGAGIGYTF. In nucleotides, the CDR3 is TGTGCCAGCAGCTTGGGGGCTGGGATTGGCTACACCTTC.

The CDR3: CASNNRGRETQYF. In DNA, the CDR3 is TGCGCCAGCAATAACAGGGGAAGAGAGACCCAGTACTTC. The V gene is TRBV5-1, the J gene TRBJ2-5; 7 nucleotides line up with TRBD1. The germline V gene has CDR1 SGHRS and CDR2 YFSETQ. The junction had 6 bases not matched to a gene; V was cut back by 6 bases and J by 4 bases. The length of the CDR3 is 13 residues.

V and J are TRBV29-1 and TRBJ2-7; 8 bases are shared with TRBD2. Germline V lookup: CDR1 SQVTM, CDR2 ANQGSEA. The CDR3 sequence is 12 residues long. J lost 2 bases, V lost 4 bases, and 1 base had no gene match. The CDR3 DNA sequence: TGCAGCGTTGCGGGGGGGCCCTACGAGCAGTACGTC. Amino acids: CSVAGGPYEQYV.

This rearrangement joins TRBV2 to TRBJ2-7; TRBD2 matches 11 bases. Germline V gene lookup returns CDR1 SNHLY and CDR2 FYNNEI. The junction had 9 bases not matched to a gene; V was cut back by 6 bases and J by 2 bases. This CDR3 is built from 16 residues. The CDR3 spells CASSRQLAGAPYEQYF. DNA of the CDR3: TGTGCCAGCAGCCGGCAACTAGCGGGGGCCCCCTACGAGCAGTACTTC.

The V and J genes are TRBV2 and TRBJ2-3; D tentatively reads TRBD1 or TRBD2 (5 bases each). V lost 1 base and J 1 base, leaving 9 bases between the germline ends. Germline values: CDR1 SNHLY, CDR2 FYNNEI. CDR3 length equals 15 residues. CDR3: CASSEGRGRTDTQYF. The CDR3 DNA is TGTGCCAGCAGTGAAGGAAGGGGACGCACAGATACGCAGTATTTT. Based on the CDR3 plus reference TRBV2 and TRBJ2-3, the full variable domain is EPEVTQTPSHQVTQMGQEVILRCVPISNHLYFYWYRQILGQKVEFLVSFYNNEISEKSEIFDDQFSVERPDGSNFTLKIRSTKLEDSAMYFCASSEGRGRTDTQYFGPGTRLTVL.